This TCR beta chain was captured by sequencing in a study of blood T cell repertoires in COVID-19. Only in-frame clones appear in the TCRdb table, and some are missing; sequencing was by immunoSEQ multiplex PCR. This sample has around 280,000 clones, with roughly 87% found just once. The participants were between about 18 and 90 years old and came from under 25 US areas. Assignments of participants to cohorts depended upon their own reported clinical history. The J segment lost 2 bases and the V segment lost 1 base, leaving 2 bases of the junction unmatched. The CDR3 has 15 residues. Germline loops: CDR1 SGHTA, CDR2 FQGNSA.

The TCR originated in a woman aged 40 to 50 who had recovered from COVID-19. J is TRBJ1-5 and V is TRBV7-2; 7 bases agree with TRBD1. Input material: PBMCs or T cells enriched from blood (not recorded which). The CDR3 spells CASSLGQGRNQPQHF. CDR3 in DNA: TGTGCCAGCAGCTTAGGACAGGGACGCAATCAGCCCCAGCATTTT.